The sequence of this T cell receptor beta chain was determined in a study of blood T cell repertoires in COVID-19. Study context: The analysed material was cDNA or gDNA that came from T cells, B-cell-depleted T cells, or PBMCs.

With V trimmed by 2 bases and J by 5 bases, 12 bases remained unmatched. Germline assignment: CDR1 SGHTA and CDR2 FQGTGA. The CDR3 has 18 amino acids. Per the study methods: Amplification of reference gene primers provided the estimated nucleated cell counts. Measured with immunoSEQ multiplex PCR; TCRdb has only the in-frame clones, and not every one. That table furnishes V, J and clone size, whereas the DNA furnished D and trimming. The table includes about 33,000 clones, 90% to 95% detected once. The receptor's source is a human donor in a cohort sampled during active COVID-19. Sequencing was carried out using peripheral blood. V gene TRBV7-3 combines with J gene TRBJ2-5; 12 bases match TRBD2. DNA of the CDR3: TGTGCCAGCAGCTTAGGAATCCCTGGACTAGCGGGACTTGAGACCCAGTACTTC. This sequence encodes CASSLGIPGLAGLETQYF.